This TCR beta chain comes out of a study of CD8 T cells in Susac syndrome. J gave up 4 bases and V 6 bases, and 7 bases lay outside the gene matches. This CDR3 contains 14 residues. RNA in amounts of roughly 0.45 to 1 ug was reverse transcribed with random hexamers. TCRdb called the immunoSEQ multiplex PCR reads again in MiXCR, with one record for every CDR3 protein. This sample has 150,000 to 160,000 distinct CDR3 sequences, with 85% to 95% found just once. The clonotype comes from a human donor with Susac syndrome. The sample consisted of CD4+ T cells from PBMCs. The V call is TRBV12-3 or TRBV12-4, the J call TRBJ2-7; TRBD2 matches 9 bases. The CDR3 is CASSLSAGGYEQYF. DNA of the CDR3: TGTGCCAGCAGCCTTTCCGCGGGGGGGTACGAGCAGTACTTC.